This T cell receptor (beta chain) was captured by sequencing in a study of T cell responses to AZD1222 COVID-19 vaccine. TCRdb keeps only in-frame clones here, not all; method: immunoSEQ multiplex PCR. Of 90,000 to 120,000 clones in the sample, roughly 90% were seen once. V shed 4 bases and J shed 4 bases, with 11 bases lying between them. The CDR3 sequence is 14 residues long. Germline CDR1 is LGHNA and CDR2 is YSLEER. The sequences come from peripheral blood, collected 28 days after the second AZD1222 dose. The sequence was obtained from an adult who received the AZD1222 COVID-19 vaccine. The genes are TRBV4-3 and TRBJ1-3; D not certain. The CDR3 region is CASSLSTIGNTIYF. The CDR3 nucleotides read TGCGCCAGCAGCCTTTCGACGATCGGAAACACCATATATTTT.